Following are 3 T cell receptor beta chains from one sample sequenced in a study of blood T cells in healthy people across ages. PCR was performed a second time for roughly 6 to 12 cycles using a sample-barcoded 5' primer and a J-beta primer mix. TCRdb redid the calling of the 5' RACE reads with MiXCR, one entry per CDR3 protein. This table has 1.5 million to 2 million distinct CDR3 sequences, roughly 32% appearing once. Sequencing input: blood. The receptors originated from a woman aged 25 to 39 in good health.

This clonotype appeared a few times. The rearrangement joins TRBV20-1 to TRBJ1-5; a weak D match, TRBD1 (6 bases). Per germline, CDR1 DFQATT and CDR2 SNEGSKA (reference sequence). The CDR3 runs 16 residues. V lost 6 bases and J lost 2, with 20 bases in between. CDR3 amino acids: CSAPVRGRAGNQPQHF. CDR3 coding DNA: TGCAGTGCCCCCGTGCGGGGGCGGGCAGGCAATCAGCCCCAGCATTTT.

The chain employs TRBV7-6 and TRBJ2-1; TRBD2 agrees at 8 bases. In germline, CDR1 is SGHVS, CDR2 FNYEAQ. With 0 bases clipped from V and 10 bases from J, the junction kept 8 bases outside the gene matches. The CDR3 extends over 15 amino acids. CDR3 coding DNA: TGTGCCAGCAGCTTAGCGGGACCCGGGAGGGGGGAGCAGTTCTTC. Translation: CASSLAGPGRGEQFF.

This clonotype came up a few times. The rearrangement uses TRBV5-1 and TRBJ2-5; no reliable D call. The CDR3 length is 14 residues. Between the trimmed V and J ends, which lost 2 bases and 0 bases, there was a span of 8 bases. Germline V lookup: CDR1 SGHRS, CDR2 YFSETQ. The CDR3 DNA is TGCGCCAGCAGCTTAGGCGAGTACCAAGAGACCCAGTACTTC. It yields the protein CASSLGEYQETQYF.